The clone carrying this TCR beta chain was observed once. This sample was taken from a study of blood T cell repertoires in COVID-19. Study at large: In each case, the material was cDNA or gDNA derived from T cells, B-cell-depleted T cells, or PBMCs.

Germline V gene lookup returns CDR1 LNHDA and CDR2 SQIVND (reference sequence). The V segment lost 6 bases and the J segment 5 bases; nucleotides outside the gene matches: 7. CDR3 length: 13 amino acids. Original methodology: Reference gene primer amplification gave nucleated cell count estimates. TCRdb's copy holds only in-frame clones and misses some; the assay was immunoSEQ multiplex PCR. That table gives V, J and clone size, and the DNA gave D and trimming. The table records over 70,000 clones, 75% to 90% of them present only once. The sequence was obtained from a man older than 75 with acute or convalescent COVID-19. The J gene is TRBJ2-7, the V gene TRBV19; 7 bases match TRBD1. Source material: peripheral blood. CDR3 region: CASRRDSADEQYF. The CDR3 bases are TGTGCCAGTAGAAGGGACAGTGCCGACGAGCAGTACTTC.